This T cell receptor (beta chain) derives from a study of beta chain features in type 1 diabetes (dated by TCRdb to the late 2010s). Looking at the study overall: Mean age, gender distribution, total cell number and subset yield were not different between patients and healthy donors. A total of roughly 100 million sorted cells were examined across all samples, and the number of cells per subset was strongly correlated with RNA yield. The study compared the TCRB repertoires of sorted circulating CD4+ T cell subsets in recently diagnosed type 1 diabetes patients with those in matched healthy donors. Naive and central memory subsets were obtained from all 30 or so donors, but regulatory and stem cell-like memory subsets were isolated from only 8 patients and roughly eight healthy donors.

From each donor, a single peripheral blood sample of about 100 mL on average was drawn into heparinised tubes. Naive, central memory, regulatory and stem cell-like memory CD4+ T cells were sorted on a BD FACSAria II using a panel including CD45RO, CCR7, CD25, CD127, CD95 and CD27. All sorted populations exceeded 95% purity. PBMCs were isolated right away by Lymphoprep density gradient centrifugation and were stained directly, without culture. Samples were stained and sorted in pairs, with one healthy donor and one patient per experiment, so that batch effects were minimized. The High Capacity cDNA Reverse Transcription Kit was used to reverse transcribe all of the isolated RNA, meaning that expressed TCRB transcripts were what got sequenced. Naive, central memory and regulatory T cell samples underwent deep immunoSEQ sequencing, averaging around 4 million total reads per sample. Sorted cells were lysed in RLT buffer and RNA was extracted with DNase-treated RNeasy Micro or Mini kits, depending on cell number. Each cell subset was processed separately to prevent cross-contamination, with patient and healthy donor samples processed together. Using the immunoSEQ multiplex PCR, TCRB sequences were amplified from cDNA into 87-bp fragments spanning the CDR3 region. Sequencing of the amplicons was performed on the Illumina HiSeq platform. The original pipeline was this. Synthetic template baselines were used to correct PCR bias computationally, reads within Hamming distance 2 were collapsed together, and singletons that could not be merged were discarded. By aligning reads against IMGT, V, D and J genes, CDR3 length, and insertions or deletions at six rearrangement sites were assigned. Within each subset, clonotype counts were normalized to the number of sorted cells before true diversity and Gini coefficients were calculated with the tcR R package. Repertoire sharing was quantified using the overlap coefficient calculated on TCRB nucleotide sequences. The source is immuneACCESS, and TCRdb retained only in-frame sequences with V and J called. Part of the clones is not carried over; for the studies checked, unresolved V genes explain less than half of this, and the remainder is unexplained. V, J and clone size reflect that table, while D and trimming were determined from the DNA. The sample table shows about 340,000 clones, and 7% to 10% are seen once. Clones ranked in the top ten supply roughly 1% of the sample.

V is reduced by 0 bases and J by 2 bases, leaving a spacing of 11 bases between them. CDR1 and CDR2, per the germline V gene (reference sequence), are MNHEY and SMNVEV. The CDR3 measures 16 amino acids from cysteine to phenylalanine. CDR3 DNA only is kept here, 48 bases in frame from base 1. This clone showed up just a few times. Its antigen remains undetermined. Base quality data are lacking; no much larger clone is found one base away. Here is what the overall study found, with its caveats: The naive, central memory and regulatory TCRB repertoires appeared to resemble one another more closely among patients than among healthy donors. Because cDNA was sequenced instead of genomic DNA, highly expressing activated cells could be over-represented, though the groups showed no difference in activation or CD3 levels. At VDJ recombination sites, type 1 diabetes patients had fewer insertions and more deleted nucleotides, which implies abnormalities in thymic rearrangement. Only small numbers of individuals were included in the HLA sub-analyses, which left unresolved whether HLA type had any influence on TCRB rearrangement. A moderate but significant shortening of TCRB CDR3 length was observed in type 1 diabetes patients in all four CD4+ subsets. PCR may preferentially amplify shorter templates, but because patient and control samples were amplified and corrected together, any resulting skew would affect both groups equally.

The sequence was collected from a young man with type 1 diabetes. The chain uses TRBV27 and TRBJ1-5; too little of a D gene remains to name it. Specimen: central memory CD4+ T cells from blood. The nucleotide sequence is TGTGCCAGCAGTTTATCGGCAGGATGGGGCAATCAGCCCCAGCATTTT. Translated, this is CASSLSAGWGNQPQHF.